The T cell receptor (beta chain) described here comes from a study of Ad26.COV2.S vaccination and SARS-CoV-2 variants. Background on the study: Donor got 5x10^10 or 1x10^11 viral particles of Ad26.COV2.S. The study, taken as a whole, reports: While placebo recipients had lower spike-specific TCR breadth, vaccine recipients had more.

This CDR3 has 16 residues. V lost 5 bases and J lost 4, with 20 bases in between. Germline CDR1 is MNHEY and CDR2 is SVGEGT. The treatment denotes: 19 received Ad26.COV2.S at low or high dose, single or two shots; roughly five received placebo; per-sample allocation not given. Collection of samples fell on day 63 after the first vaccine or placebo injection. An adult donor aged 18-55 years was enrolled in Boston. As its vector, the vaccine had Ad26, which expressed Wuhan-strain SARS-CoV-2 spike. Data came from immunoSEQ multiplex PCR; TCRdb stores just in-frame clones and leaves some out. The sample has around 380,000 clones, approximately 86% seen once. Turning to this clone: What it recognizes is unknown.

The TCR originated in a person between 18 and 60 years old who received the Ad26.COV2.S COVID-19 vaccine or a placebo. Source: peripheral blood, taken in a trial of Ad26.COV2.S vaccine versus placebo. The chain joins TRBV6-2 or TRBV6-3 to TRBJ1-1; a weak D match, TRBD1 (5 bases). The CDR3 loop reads CASSPHVGALGTEAFF. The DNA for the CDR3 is TGTGCCAGCAGTCCCCACGTAGGGGCCTTAGGCACTGAAGCTTTCTTT.